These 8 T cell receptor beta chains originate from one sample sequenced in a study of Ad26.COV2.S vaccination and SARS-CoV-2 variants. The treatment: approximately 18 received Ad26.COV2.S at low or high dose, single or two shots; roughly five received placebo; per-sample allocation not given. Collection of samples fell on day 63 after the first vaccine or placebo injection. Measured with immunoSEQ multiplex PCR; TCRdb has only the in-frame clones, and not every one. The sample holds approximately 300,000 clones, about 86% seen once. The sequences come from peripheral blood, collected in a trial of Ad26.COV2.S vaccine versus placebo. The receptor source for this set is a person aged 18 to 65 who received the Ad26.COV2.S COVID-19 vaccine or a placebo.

CDR3 amino acids: CASTPGGGSWRTGELFF. In DNA form, the CDR3 reads TGTGCCAGCACCCCCGGGGGGGGCTCGTGGAGAACCGGGGAGCTGTTTTTT. The chain carries TRBV6-2 or TRBV6-3 and TRBJ2-2; TRBD2 agrees at 8 bases. With V trimmed by 7 bases and J by 5 bases, 15 bases remained unmatched. Germline values: CDR1 MNHEY, CDR2 SVGEGT. The CDR3 has 17 residues.

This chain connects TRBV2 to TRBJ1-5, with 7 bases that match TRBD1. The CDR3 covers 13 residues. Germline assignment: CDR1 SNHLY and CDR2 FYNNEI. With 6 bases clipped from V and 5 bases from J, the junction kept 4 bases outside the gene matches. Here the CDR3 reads CASRAGGYQPQHF. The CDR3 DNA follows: TGTGCCAGCAGGGCAGGGGGGTATCAGCCCCAGCATTTT.

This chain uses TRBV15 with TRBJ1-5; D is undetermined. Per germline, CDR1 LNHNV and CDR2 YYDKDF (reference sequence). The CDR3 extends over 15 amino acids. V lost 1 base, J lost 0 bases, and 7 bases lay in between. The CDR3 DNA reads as TGTGCCACCAGCAGAGTGCACAGTAGCAATCAGCCCCAGCATTTT. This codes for CATSRVHSSNQPQHF.

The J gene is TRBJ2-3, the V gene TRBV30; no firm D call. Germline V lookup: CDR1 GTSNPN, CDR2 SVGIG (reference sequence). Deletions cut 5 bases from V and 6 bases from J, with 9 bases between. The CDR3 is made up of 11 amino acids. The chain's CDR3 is CAWSSSDTQYF. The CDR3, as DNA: TGTGCCTGGTCCTCTTCGGATACGCAGTATTTT.

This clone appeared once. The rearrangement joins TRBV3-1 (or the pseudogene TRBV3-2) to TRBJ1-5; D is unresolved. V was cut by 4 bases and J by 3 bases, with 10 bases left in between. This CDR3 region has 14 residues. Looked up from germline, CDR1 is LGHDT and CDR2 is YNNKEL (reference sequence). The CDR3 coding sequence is TGTGCCAGCAGCCCGAATCAGGACAATCAGCCCCAGCATTTT. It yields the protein CASSPNQDNQPQHF.

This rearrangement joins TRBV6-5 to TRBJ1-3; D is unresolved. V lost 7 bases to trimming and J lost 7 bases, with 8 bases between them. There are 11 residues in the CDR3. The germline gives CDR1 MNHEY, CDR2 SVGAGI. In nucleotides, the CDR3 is TGTGCCAGCACCAGCAGGAACACCATATATTTT. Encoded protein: CASTSRNTIYF.

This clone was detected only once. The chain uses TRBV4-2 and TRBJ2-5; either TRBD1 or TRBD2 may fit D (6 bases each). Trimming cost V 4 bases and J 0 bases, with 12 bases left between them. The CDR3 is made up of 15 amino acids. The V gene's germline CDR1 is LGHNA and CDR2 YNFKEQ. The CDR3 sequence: CASSLRGGNQETQYF. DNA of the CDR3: TGTGCCAGCAGCCTAAGAGGGGGGAACCAAGAGACCCAGTACTTC.

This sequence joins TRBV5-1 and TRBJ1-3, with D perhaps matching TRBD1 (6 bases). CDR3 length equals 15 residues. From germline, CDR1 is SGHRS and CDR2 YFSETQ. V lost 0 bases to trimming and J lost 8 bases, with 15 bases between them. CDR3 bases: TGCGCCAGCAGCTTGGGACATCGAGGGGGAGACACCATATATTTT. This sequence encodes CASSLGHRGGDTIYF.